The next 3 T cell receptor beta chains were all read from a single sample in a study of blood T cell repertoires in COVID-19. The method was immunoSEQ multiplex PCR; TCRdb's version includes in-frame clones alone and lacks a portion of them. The profile covers roughly 99,000 clones, with just over 90% appearing a single time and over 1% taken by the ten largest. The sequenced material came from peripheral blood. The origin of the receptors is a woman younger than 45 with acute or convalescent COVID-19.

V is TRBV14 and J is TRBJ2-3; unclear D gene. The CDR3 totals 16 residues. CDR1 SGHDN and CDR2 FVKESK come from the germline V gene. The V end lost 2 bases, the J end lost 0 bases, and 12 bases lay between the germline ends. This CDR3 is CASSQRTLASTDTQYF. The CDR3 DNA follows: TGTGCCAGCAGCCAACGAACATTGGCTAGCACAGATACGCAGTATTTT.

The V and J genes are TRBV5-8 and TRBJ2-5; TRBD1 agrees at 10 bases. V was clipped by 4 bases and J by 2 bases; unmatched bases: 11. CDR1 and CDR2 (germline): SGHTS, YDEGEE. The CDR3 length is 17 residues. The CDR3 reads CASSHDRGLPPQETQYF. CDR3 DNA sequence: TGTGCCAGCAGCCACGACAGGGGGCTCCCCCCACAAGAGACCCAGTACTTC.

This clone was picked up one time. This chain joins TRBV28 and TRBJ1-2, with D perhaps matching TRBD1 (5 bases). This CDR3 has 13 amino acids. From germline, CDR1 is MDHEN and CDR2 SYDVKM. V lost 6 bases and J lost 4, with 12 bases in between. The CDR3 bases are TGTGCCAGCAGCTCCGACAGTACCTATGGCTACACCTTC. This translates into CASSSDSTYGYTF.